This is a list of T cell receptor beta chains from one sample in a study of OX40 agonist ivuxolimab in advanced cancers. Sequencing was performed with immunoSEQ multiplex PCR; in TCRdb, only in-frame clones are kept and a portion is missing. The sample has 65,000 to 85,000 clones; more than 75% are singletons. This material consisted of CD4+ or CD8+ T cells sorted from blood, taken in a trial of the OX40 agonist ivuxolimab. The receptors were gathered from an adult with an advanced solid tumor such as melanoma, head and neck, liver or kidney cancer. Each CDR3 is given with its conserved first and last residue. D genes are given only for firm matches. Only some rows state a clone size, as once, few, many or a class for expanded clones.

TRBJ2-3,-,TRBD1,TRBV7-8,TGTGCCAGCAGCTTAGGGCAGGGGGCAGATACGCAGTATTTT,CASSLGQGADTQYF
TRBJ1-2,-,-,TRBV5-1,TGCGCCAGCAGTCAAGGGGAGGTGTATGGCTACACCTTC,CASSQGEVYGYTF
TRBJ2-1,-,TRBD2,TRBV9,TGTGCCAGCAGCTCCCGACTAGCGGGGGGGTATAATGAGCAGTTCTTC,CASSSRLAGGYNEQFF
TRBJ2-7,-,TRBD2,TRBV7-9,TGTGCCAGCAGCTTATCGGGGGGTATCTACGAGCAGTACTTC,CASSLSGGIYEQYF
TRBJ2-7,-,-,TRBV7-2,TGTGCCAGCACCACCCTTTACGAGCAGTACTTC,CASTTLYEQYF
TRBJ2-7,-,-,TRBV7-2,TGTGCCAGCAGCAAGACCTCTGGGCTGAGCTCCTACGAGCAGTACTTC,CASSKTSGLSSYEQYF
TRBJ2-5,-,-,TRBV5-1,TGCGCCAGCAGCGTACAAGAGACCCAGTACTTC,CASSVQETQYF
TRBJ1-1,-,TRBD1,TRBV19,TGTGCCAGTGGACAGGGGGTAGTCTCCACTGAAGCTTTCTTT,CASGQGVVSTEAFF
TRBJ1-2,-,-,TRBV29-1,TGCAGCGTTGAAGTGTTGGGCTACACCTTC,CSVEVLGYTF
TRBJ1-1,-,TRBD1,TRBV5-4,TGTGCCAGCAGCGACTATCAAACAGGGGGAACTGAAGCTTTCTTT,CASSDYQTGGTEAFF
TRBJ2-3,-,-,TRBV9,TGTGCCAGCAGCGTACTCCGCACAGATACGCAGTATTTT,CASSVLRTDTQYF
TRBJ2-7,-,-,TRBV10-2,TGCGCCAGCAAAAGGACAGTTGACTACGAGCAGTACTTC,CASKRTVDYEQYF
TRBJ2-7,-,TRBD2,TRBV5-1,TGCGCCAGCAGCTTGGCGGCGACCAGCGGGAGCTACGAGCAGTACTTC,CASSLAATSGSYEQYF
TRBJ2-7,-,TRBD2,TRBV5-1,TGCGCCAGCAGGTTCTTAGCGGGGGAGTCCTACGAGCAGTACTTC,CASRFLAGESYEQYF
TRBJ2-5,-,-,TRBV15,TGTGCCACCAAGATCGGAGGACCCTCCCAAGAGACCCAGTACTTC,CATKIGGPSQETQYF
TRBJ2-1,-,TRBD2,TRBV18,TGTGCCAGCTCACGGGGACTAGCGGGGTCCTACAATGAGCAGTTCTTC,CASSRGLAGSYNEQFF
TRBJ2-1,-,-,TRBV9,TGTGCCAGCAGCGTGATCGGGATGAACAATGAGCAGTTCTTC,CASSVIGMNNEQFF
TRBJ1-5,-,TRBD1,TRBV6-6,TGTGCCAGCAGTTACTCGAAGACAGGGAATCAGCCCCAGCATTTT,CASSYSKTGNQPQHF
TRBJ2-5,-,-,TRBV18,TGTGCCAGCTCATCGTCTGGGCGGGGCCAAGAGACCCAGTACTTC,CASSSSGRGQETQYF
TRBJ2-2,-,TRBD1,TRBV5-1,TGCGCCAGCAGCTTGGTCCTGGACAGGGTCACCGGGGAGCTGTTTTTT,CASSLVLDRVTGELFF
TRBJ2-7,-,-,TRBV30,TGTGCCTGGAGCGCAGGACGTCTCGGGCAGTACTTC,CAWSAGRLGQYF
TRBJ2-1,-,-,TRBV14,TGTGCCAGCAGCCAAGGGGACACCCTCAATGAGCAGTTCTTC,CASSQGDTLNEQFF
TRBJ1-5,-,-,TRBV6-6,TGTGCCAGCAGGGGGGGGAGCCAGCCCCAGCATTTT,CASRGGSQPQHF
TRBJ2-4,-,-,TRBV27,TGTGCCAGCAGACCAGAGGGGGTAAACATTCAGTACTTC,CASRPEGVNIQYF
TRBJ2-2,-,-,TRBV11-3,TGTGCCAGCAGCTATACGGCTAACACCGGGGAGCTGTTTTTT,CASSYTANTGELFF
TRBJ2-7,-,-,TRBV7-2,TGTGCCAGCAGCCTAGGGGTACAGGGCGACGAGCAGTACTTC,CASSLGVQGDEQYF
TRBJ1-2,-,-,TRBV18,TGTGCCAGCTCACCAGGGGCGCGCTATGGCTACACCTTC,CASSPGARYGYTF
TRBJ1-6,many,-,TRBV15,TGTGCCACCAGCAGAGATCCCCTGCAGAATTCACCCCTCCACTTT,CATSRDPLQNSPLHF
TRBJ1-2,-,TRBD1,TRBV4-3,TGCGCCAGCAGCATCCGACTCAGGGGGGTCCATGGCTACACCTTC,CASSIRLRGVHGYTF
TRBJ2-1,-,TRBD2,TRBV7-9,TGTGCCAGCAGCTCGAGGGGGACTAGCGAAGGTGAGCAGTTCTTC,CASSSRGTSEGEQFF
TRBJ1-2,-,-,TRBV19,TGTGCCAGTAGTATAGACCCGAGACGTGGCTACACCTTC,CASSIDPRRGYTF
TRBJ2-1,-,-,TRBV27,TGTGCCAGCAGAGGACCGGGCCCCCAAAGCGGGCAGTTCTTC,CASRGPGPQSGQFF
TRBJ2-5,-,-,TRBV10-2,TGCGCCAGCAGTCCACAGGGATGGGAGACCCAGTACTTC,CASSPQGWETQYF
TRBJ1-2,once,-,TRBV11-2,TGTGCCAGCAGCCCTTGGACAGCCAACTATGGCTACACCTTC,CASSPWTANYGYTF
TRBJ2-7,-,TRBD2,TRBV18,TGTGCCAGCTCAGTGACTAGCGGTAACTACGAGCAGTACTTC,CASSVTSGNYEQYF
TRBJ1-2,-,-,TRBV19,TGTGCCAGTAGTATAGATCCAGGGTCCTATGGCTACACCTTC,CASSIDPGSYGYTF
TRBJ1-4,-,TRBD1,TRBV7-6,TGTGCCAGCAGCTCGGGACAGGGGACAGAAAAACTGTTTTTT,CASSSGQGTEKLFF
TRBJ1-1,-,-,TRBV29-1,TGCAGCGTTGATTACTCCCAGGCCACTGAAGCTTTCTTT,CSVDYSQATEAFF
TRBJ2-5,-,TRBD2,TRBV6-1,TGTGCCAGCAGTGATTTGCTAGCGGGAGGGCCGGGTAAGGGGACCCAGTACTTC,CASSDLLAGGPGKGTQYF
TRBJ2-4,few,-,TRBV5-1,TGCGCCAGCAGCCAGGACCAAGTCAAAAACATTCAGTACTTC,CASSQDQVKNIQYF